The text below deals with one TCR beta chain. The sample originates from a study of T cell responses to AZD1222 COVID-19 vaccine. CDR1 is SGHAT, CDR2 FQNNGV, per germline. V gave up 5 bases and J gave up 0 bases, with 16 bases separating them. The length of the CDR3 is 16 residues. TCRdb's table, derived via immunoSEQ multiplex PCR, lists solely in-frame clones and lacks some. The top ten clones hold about 1.7% of a sample with roughly 140,000 clones, 90% of them seen once. This chain connects TRBV11-2 to TRBJ1-1; D gene unclear. The origin of this receptor is an adult in good health. The input for sequencing was peripheral blood, taken on day 0 of AZD1222 vaccination. The CDR3 region is CASSHPAARLNTEAFF. The CDR3 DNA sequence: TGTGCCAGCAGCCACCCGGCAGCTCGATTGAACACTGAAGCTTTCTTT.